This TCR delta chain was found in a study of γδ T cells in repeated Plasmodium falciparum infection. The wider study: Four controlled malaria infections with P. falciparum NF54 spanned about 600 days. Overall study findings and caveats: One small rural Malian village, predominantly a single ethnic group, supplied the cohort.

Vgamma9/Vdelta2+ and Vdelta2-negative gammadelta T cells were flow-sorted from PBMC for bulk sequencing. This clone was observed many times. The antigen is undetermined. Trimming removed 5 bases from V and 3 bases from J; junction bases left unmatched: 21. The CDR3 is 21 residues long. The germline gives CDR1 TSWWSYY, CDR2 QGS. Sequencing covered both gamma and delta TCR chains per sample. TCRdb re-called clones from the multiplex PCR reads using CATT. The table includes 75,000 to 95,000 delta-chain clones, 0.95% to 1% detected once. This sequence was found in a pool of human donors (malaria-infected and uninfected, not separated). The sequencing input was gamma-delta T cells from blood. The chain links TRDV1 to TRDJ1; 13 nucleotides agree with TRDD3. This chain's CDR3 is CALGPSFLRLGDTRSPDKLIF. In DNA, the CDR3 is TGTGCTCTTGGGCCATCCTTCCTACGACTGGGGGATACGAGGTCCCCCGATAAACTCATCTTT.